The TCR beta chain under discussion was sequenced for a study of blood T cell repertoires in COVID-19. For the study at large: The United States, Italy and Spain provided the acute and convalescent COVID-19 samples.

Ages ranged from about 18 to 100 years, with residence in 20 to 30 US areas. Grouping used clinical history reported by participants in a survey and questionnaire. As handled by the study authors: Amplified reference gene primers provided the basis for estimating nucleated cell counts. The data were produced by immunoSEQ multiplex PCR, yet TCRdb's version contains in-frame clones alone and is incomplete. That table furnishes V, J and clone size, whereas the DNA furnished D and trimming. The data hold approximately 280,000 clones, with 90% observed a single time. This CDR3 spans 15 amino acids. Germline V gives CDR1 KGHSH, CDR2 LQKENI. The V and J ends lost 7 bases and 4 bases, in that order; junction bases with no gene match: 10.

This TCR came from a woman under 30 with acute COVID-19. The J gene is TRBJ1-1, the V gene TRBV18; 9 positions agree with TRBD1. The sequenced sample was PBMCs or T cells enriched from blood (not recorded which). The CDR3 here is CASLPIQGAGTEAFF. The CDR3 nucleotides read TGTGCCAGCTTACCCATACAGGGGGCCGGCACTGAAGCTTTCTTT.